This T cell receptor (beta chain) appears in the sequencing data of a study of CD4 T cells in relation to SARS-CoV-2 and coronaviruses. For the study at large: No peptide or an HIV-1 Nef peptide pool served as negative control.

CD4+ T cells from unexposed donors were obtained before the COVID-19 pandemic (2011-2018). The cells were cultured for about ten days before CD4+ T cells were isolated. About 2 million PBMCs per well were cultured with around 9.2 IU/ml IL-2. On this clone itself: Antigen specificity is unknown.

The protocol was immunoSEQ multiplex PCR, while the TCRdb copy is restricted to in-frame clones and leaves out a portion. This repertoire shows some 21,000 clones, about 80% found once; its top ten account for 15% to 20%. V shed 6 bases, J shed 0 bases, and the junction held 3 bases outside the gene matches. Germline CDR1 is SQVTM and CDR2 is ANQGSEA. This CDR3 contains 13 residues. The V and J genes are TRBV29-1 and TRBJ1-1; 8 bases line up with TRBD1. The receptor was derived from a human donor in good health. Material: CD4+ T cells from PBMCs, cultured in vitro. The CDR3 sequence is CSVGGQVNTEAFF. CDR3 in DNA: TGCAGCGTAGGGGGACAGGTGAACACTGAAGCTTTCTTT.